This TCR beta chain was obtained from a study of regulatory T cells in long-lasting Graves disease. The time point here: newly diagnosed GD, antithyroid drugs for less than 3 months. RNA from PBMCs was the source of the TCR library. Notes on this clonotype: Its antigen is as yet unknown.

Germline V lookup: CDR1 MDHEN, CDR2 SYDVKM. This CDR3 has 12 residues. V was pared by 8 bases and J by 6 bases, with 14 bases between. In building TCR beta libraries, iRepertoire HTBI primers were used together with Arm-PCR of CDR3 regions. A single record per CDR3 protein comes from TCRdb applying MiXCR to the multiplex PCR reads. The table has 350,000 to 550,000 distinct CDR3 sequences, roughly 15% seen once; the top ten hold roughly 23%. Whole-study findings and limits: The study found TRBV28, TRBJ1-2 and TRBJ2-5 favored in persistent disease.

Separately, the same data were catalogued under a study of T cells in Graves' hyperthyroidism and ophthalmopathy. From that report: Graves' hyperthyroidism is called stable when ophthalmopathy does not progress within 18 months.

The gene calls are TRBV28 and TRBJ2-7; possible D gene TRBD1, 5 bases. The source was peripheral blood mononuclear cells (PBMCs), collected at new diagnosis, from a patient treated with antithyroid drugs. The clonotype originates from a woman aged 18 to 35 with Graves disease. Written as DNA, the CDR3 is TGTGCCAGCGCCTCAAAAGGGGTCGAGCAGTACTTC. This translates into CASASKGVEQYF.